A selection of T cell receptor beta chains follows, all from one sample in a study of neoadjuvant anti-PD-1 for oral cavity cancer. Clones were read by immunoSEQ multiplex PCR, and TCRdb kept only the in-frame ones, dropping some. The sample carries about 32,000 clones, roughly 80% recorded once. Sample: PBMCs, taken after nivolumab (anti-PD-1) treatment. These receptors came from a person aged 35 to 85 with oral cavity squamous cell carcinoma. The CDR3 runs from the conserved cysteine through the conserved F or W. A D gene is named only where the DNA matches it firmly. The size of a clone is reported for some rows only, either as once, few or many, or as a class for expanded clones.

TRBJ1-1 | NA | TRBV21-1 | NA | NA | CASSKVLWGPGNTEAFF
TRBJ2-5 | NA | TRBV6-5 | NA | TGTGCCAGCAGTGTCCCGGGAGCAGAGACCCAGTACTTC | CASSVPGAETQYF
TRBJ2-7 | NA | TRBV2 | NA | TGTGCCAGCAGTCCGTGGGACTCCTACGAGCAGTACTTC | CASSPWDSYEQYF
TRBJ2-7 | NA | TRBV28 | NA | TGTGCCAGCAGTTCTACCGGGGAGCAGTACTTC | CASSSTGEQYF
TRBJ2-2 | TRBD2 | TRBV4-3 | NA | TGCGCCAGCAGCCAAGTAGCGGGGATTACCGGGGAGCTGTTTTTT | CASSQVAGITGELFF
TRBJ1-2 | NA | TRBV6-5 | NA | TGTGCCAGCAGTTACTCGCCCAGGCAAACCTATGGCTACACCTTC | CASSYSPRQTYGYTF
TRBJ1-2 | NA | TRBV5-1 | NA | TGCGCCAGCAGCCCCGGACACACGAACTATGGCTACACCTTC | CASSPGHTNYGYTF
TRBJ2-7 | TRBD1 | TRBV18 | NA | TGTGCCAGCTCAACCGGACAGGTTGCCTACGAGCAGTACTTC | CASSTGQVAYEQYF
TRBJ2-2 | NA | TRBV7-9 | once | TGTGCCAGCAGCTTAGGGACAGAAGAGCTGTTTTTT | CASSLGTEELFF
TRBJ1-6 | TRBD1 | TRBV19 | NA | TGTGCCAGTATGGGGACAGGGCTTAATTCACCCCTCCACTTT | CASMGTGLNSPLHF
TRBJ2-4 | TRBD1 | TRBV13 | NA | TGTGCCAGCAGCTGGAGCAGTGGACAGGATGGCAAAAACATTCAGTACTTC | CASSWSSGQDGKNIQYF
TRBJ2-1 | TRBD2 | TRBV5-1 | NA | TGCGCCAGCAGCTTGTCCGGGACTAGCGGCTACAATGAGCAGTTCTTC | CASSLSGTSGYNEQFF
TRBJ1-2 | TRBD1 | TRBV18 | NA | TGTGCCAGCTCATCGGGACAGGGCTTGGATGGCTACACCTTC | CASSSGQGLDGYTF
TRBJ1-1 | NA | TRBV19 | NA | TGTGCCAGTAGCTTTATAAGAACCGGGGGCCGAGGGCGCACTGAAGCTTTCTTT | CASSFIRTGGRGRTEAFF
TRBJ2-3 | TRBD1 | TRBV6-5 | NA | TGTGCCAGCAGGTCCGGACAGGGCACAGATACGCAGTATTTT | CASRSGQGTDTQYF
TRBJ1-6 | NA | TRBV9 | NA | TGTGCCAGCAGCGCGGACATAGGGAATTCACCCCTCCACTTT | CASSADIGNSPLHF
TRBJ1-2 | NA | TRBV6-1 | NA | TGTGCCAGCAGTGACTCAGGGGATTCGAATGGCTACACCTTC | CASSDSGDSNGYTF
TRBJ2-6 | TRBD1 | TRBV7-9 | NA | TGTGCCAGCAGCGTCCGACAGGGTGAAGCGGTAGCTGGGGCCAACGTCCTGACTTTC | CASSVRQGEAVAGANVLTF
TRBJ1-2 | TRBD1 | TRBV29-1 | NA | TGCAGCGCCGGGGACAGGGGTGGCTATGGCTACACCTTC | CSAGDRGGYGYTF
TRBJ2-7 | NA | TRBV5-4 | NA | TGTGCCAGCAGCTCGGGTGGGCAGGGAGTTTACGAGCAGTACTTC | CASSSGGQGVYEQYF
TRBJ1-1 | NA | TRBV5-1 | NA | TGCGCCAGCAGCTTGACCCCCGGCGGGAACACTGAAGCTTTCTTT | CASSLTPGGNTEAFF
TRBJ1-1 | NA | TRBV21-1 | once | TGTGCCAGCAGGGGACAGATTGAAGCTTTCTTT | CASRGQIEAFF
TRBJ2-2 | NA | TRBV7-3 | NA | TGTGCCAGCAGCTTATCGAACACCGGGGAGCTGTTTTTT | CASSLSNTGELFF
TRBJ1-5 | NA | TRBV6-5 | NA | TGTGCCAGCACCTACGAGGGGAGACTACATTTT | CASTYEGRLHF
TRBJ1-1 | NA | TRBV29-1 | NA | TGCAGCGTTGTCCCAGATAACACTGAAGCTTTCTTT | CSVVPDNTEAFF
TRBJ2-1 | TRBD1 | TRBV6-6 | NA | TGTGCCAGCAGTTCAGACAGGGGCCGGACCTACAATGAGCAGTTCTTC | CASSSDRGRTYNEQFF
TRBJ2-1 | TRBD2 | TRBV7-6 | NA | TGTGCCAGCAGCTTAGCCGGAGCGGGGAACTACAATGAGCAGTTCTTC | CASSLAGAGNYNEQFF
TRBJ2-3 | NA | TRBV9 | NA | TGTGCCAGCAGCGTAGAGGGAATATCAGATACGCAGTATTTT | CASSVEGISDTQYF
TRBJ2-7 | NA | TRBV6-6 | NA | TGTGCCAGCAGGGCAACTAGCCTCGAGCAGTACTTC | CASRATSLEQYF
TRBJ1-2 | TRBD1 | TRBV19 | few | TGTGCCAGTAGTATTCGTCCCCAGGGGGCTGGCCCTAACTATGGCTACACCTTC | CASSIRPQGAGPNYGYTF
TRBJ2-7 | NA | TRBV10-2 | NA | TGCGCCAGCAGTGGGGGCCTTGACGAGCAGTACTTC | CASSGGLDEQYF
TRBJ2-5 | NA | TRBV11-2 | NA | TGTGCCAGCAGCTTAGCTTTCGCGGGGCAAGAGACCCAGTACTTC | CASSLAFAGQETQYF
TRBJ2-1 | NA | TRBV5-4 | NA | TGTGCCAGCAGCCTTGTTGGGGGGCGCGAGCAGTTCTTC | CASSLVGGREQFF
TRBJ1-1 | NA | TRBV28 | NA | TGTGCCAGCAGTTCAGGGAACACTGAAGCTTTCTTT | CASSSGNTEAFF
TRBJ1-1 | TRBD1 | TRBV10-2 | NA | TGCGCCAGCAGTGAGTCCCTCCAGGGGGTGAACACTGAAGCTTTCTTT | CASSESLQGVNTEAFF
TRBJ1-2 | NA | TRBV6-5 | NA | TGTGCCAGCAGTTACTCGATGACAGGTGATGGCTACACCTTC | CASSYSMTGDGYTF
TRBJ1-1 | NA | TRBV30 | NA | TGTGCCTGGCTCCGAGGGACCGGAGGCACTGAAGCTTTCTTT | CAWLRGTGGTEAFF